This passage covers 11 T cell receptor beta chains from one sample sequenced in a study of T-cell memory formation after mild COVID-19. TCRdb analysed the 5' RACE reads with MiXCR anew, one entry per CDR3 protein. The sample records under 700,000 distinct CDR3 sequences, over 20% being singletons. Sequencing was done on a sample of PBMCs or a T cell subset sorted from them (not recorded which). These receptors all stem from an adult woman who had mild COVID-19 (a few samples of this study predate the infection). Cell type and time point are not known.

The DNA for the CDR3 is TGTGCCAGCAGTTTTGGTCGGGAGAGTAACGAGCAGTACTTC. It translates to CASSFGRESNEQYF. This chain joins TRBV12-3 or TRBV12-4 and TRBJ2-7; the D gene is possibly TRBD2 (6 bases). Trimming pared 3 bases from V and 5 bases from J, leaving 14 bases between. The CDR3 has 14 residues.

In its sample, this clonotype was seen a few times. The chain employs TRBV5-1 and TRBJ1-2; 8 bases agree with TRBD1. With V trimmed by 1 base and J by 6 bases, 14 bases remained unmatched. This CDR3 is built from 17 residues. Per germline, CDR1 SGHRS and CDR2 YFSETQ. The CDR3, as DNA: TGCGCCAGCAGCTTGACCTGGAGCGGCAGGGGGCATGATGGCTACACCTTC. It is translated as CASSLTWSGRGHDGYTF.

V gene TRBV12-3 or TRBV12-4 combines with J gene TRBJ1-2; a possible D gene is TRBD1 (5 bases). The CDR3 totals 13 residues. V gave up 5 bases and J gave up 8 bases, with 15 bases separating them. This chain's CDR3 is CASSPGLRGGYTF. The CDR3, as DNA: TGTGCCAGCAGTCCGGGACTCCGGGGGGGCTACACCTTC.

The CDR3 region is CASSIPGTTQETQYF. The CDR3 coding sequence is TGCGCCAGCAGCATTCCCGGGACTACCCAAGAGACCCAGTACTTC. The V call is TRBV5-1, the J call TRBJ2-5; 7 nucleotides match TRBD2. After removal of 4 bases from V and 1 base from J, the junction contained 7 bases not matched to a gene. In germline, CDR1 is SGHRS, CDR2 YFSETQ. CDR3 length equals 15 residues.

This chain joins TRBV29-1 and TRBJ2-1; D is undetermined. Germline CDR1 and CDR2: SQVTM and ANQGSEA. CDR3 length: 11 amino acids. With 4 bases removed from V and 10 bases from J, the gap between germline ends came to 11 bases. The chain's CDR3 is CSVGQTGEQFF. In nucleotides, the CDR3 is TGCAGCGTTGGTCAAACCGGCGAGCAGTTCTTC.

The chain employs TRBV7-9 and TRBJ2-5, with TRBD2 matching 8 bases. Germline CDR1 SEHNR, CDR2 FQNEAQ (reference sequence). Germline trimming cut 2 bases from V and 1 base from J; bases unmatched to any gene: 9. This CDR3 is 17 amino acids long. The CDR3 loop is CASSLPPLAGLQETQYF. The CDR3 nucleotides are TGTGCCAGCAGCTTACCCCCCTTAGCGGGACTCCAAGAGACCCAGTACTTC.

The gene calls are TRBV6-2 or TRBV6-3 and TRBJ2-7; 9 positions agree with TRBD1. CDR1 is MNHEY and CDR2 is SVGEGT in the germline V gene. The junction had 17 bases not matched to a gene; V was cut back by 5 bases and J by 0 bases. This CDR3 spans 19 amino acids. The CDR3 loop is CASSQPVAGQGKVSYEQYF. As DNA, the CDR3 is TGTGCCAGCAGTCAACCCGTTGCGGGACAGGGAAAGGTCTCCTACGAGCAGTACTTC.

V gene TRBV4-1 combines with J gene TRBJ2-7; either TRBD1 or TRBD2 may fit D (5 bases each). The CDR3 runs to 15 residues. Germline loops: CDR1 MGHRA, CDR2 YSYEKL. V lost 1 base to trimming and J lost 4 bases, with 14 bases between them. The CDR3 DNA is TGCGCCAGCAGCCAAGTGGCAGAGGGGAATTACGAGCAGTACTTC. Residues: CASSQVAEGNYEQYF.

The gene calls are TRBV19 and TRBJ2-3, with D possibly matching TRBD1 (6 bases). Trimming took off 5 bases at V and 8 bases at J, with 17 bases between the two ends. Germline V gene lookup returns CDR1 LNHDA and CDR2 SQIVND (reference sequence). The CDR3 covers 14 residues. The CDR3 region is CASSSGTPLSTQYF. The CDR3 region has the DNA TGTGCCAGTAGTTCCGGGACACCACTATCTACGCAGTATTTT.

This clonotype was observed many times. Here the CDR3 reads CASSPSYLESDTQYF. CDR3 sequence (DNA): TGTGCCAGCTCACCTTCTTATCTGGAATCGGATACGCAGTATTTT. J is TRBJ2-3 and V is TRBV18, with D unclear. Trimming took 3 bases from V and 6 from J, leaving 16 bases between them. This CDR3 spans 15 amino acids. The germline gives CDR1 KGHSH, CDR2 LQKENI.

CDR3 in DNA: TGTGCCAGCAGTTACACATCCCCTGGGGCCAACGTCCTGACTTTC. This sequence encodes CASSYTSPGANVLTF. The V gene is TRBV6-5, the J gene TRBJ2-6; D is ambiguous. The CDR3 runs 15 residues. In germline, CDR1 is MNHEY, CDR2 SVGAGI. The V gene lost 2 bases and the J gene lost 2 bases, with 7 bases spanning the gap.